The clone carrying this T cell receptor beta chain turned up a few times. Its target is not known. TCR cDNA was made by 5'RACE template switching, adding a universal primer site and UMIs. TCRdb analysed the 5' RACE reads with MiXCR anew, one entry per CDR3 protein. The data hold hundreds of thousands of distinct CDR3 sequences, with about 13% observed a single time. This CDR3 contains 14 residues. V shed 4 bases and J 3 bases; nucleotides not matched to a gene: 8. CDR1 is SQVTM, CDR2 ANQGSEA, per germline. The record originates from a study of T cells after yellow fever vaccination. Overall study findings and caveats: Among all clonotypes, a small share was observed in both CD4 and CD8 compartments.

Sequenced here: PBMCs, sampled on the day of the yellow fever booster vaccination. The clonotype was recovered from a man under 40 who received the YFV17D yellow fever vaccine. V is TRBV29-1 and J is TRBJ2-7, with 8 bases lining up with TRBD2. In DNA form, the CDR3 reads TGCAGCGTTGTAAGTCTGCTAGCGGGCTACGAGCAGTACTTC. This codes for CSVVSLLAGYEQYF.